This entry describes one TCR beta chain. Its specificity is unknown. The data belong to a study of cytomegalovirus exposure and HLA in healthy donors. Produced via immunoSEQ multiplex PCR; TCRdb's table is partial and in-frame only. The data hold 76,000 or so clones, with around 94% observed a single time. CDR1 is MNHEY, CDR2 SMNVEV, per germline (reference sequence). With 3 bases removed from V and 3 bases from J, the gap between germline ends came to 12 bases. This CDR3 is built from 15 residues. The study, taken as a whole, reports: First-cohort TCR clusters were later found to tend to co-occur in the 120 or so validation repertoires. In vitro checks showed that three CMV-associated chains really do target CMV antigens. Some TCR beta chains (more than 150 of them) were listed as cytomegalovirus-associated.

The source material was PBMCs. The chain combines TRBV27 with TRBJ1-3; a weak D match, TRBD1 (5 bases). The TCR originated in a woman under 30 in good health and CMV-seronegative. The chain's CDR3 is CASSFLPRDGNTIYF. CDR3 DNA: TGTGCCAGCAGTTTTCTTCCCAGGGATGGAAACACCATATATTTT.